This passage covers 21 T cell receptor beta chains from one sample sequenced in a study of neurological immune-mediated disorders (dated by TCRdb to between 2019 and 2020). Libraries were made using 5' RACE. Sequencer: Illumina HiSeq 2500. TCRdb trimmed public reads at Q25 via fastp, called clones via MiXCR and kept in-frame beta chains. Rows are unified per CDR3 protein, each entry keeping the most common DNA and genes. This sample is represented by 71,000 or so distinct CDR3 sequences; roughly 4.7% of them were singletons. The leading ten clones occupy 2% to 2.5% of the sample. The specimen was PBMCs. All receptors derive from a woman aged 25 to 45 with multiple sclerosis.

As regards this clonotype: A much larger clone differs by one base, so this may be a read error. V usage is TRBV20-1 and J usage is TRBJ1-5, with a tentative D call TRBD1 (5 bases). Germline V gene data show CDR1 as DFQATT and CDR2 as SNEGSKA (reference sequence). The CDR3 length is 13 residues. This CDR3 is CSARGDGNQHQHF. The CDR3 DNA is TGCAGTGCTAGAGGGGACGGCAATCAGCACCAGCATTTT.

This clonotype was counted many times. The rearrangement uses TRBV12-3 or TRBV12-4 and TRBJ2-3; weak D call: TRBD2 (6 bases). Trimming took off 8 bases at V and 6 bases at J, with 15 bases between the two ends. This CDR3 contains 13 residues. DNA of the CDR3: TGTGCCAGCGGCGGGGCAGCCCAGGATACGCAGTATTTT. Translated, it gives CASGGAAQDTQYF.

This clonotype was detected ten times or more. The chain links TRBV5-1 to TRBJ2-4; D not resolved. This CDR3 region has 16 residues. Trimming cost V 0 bases and J 0 bases, with 10 bases left between them. Germline V gene sequence: CDR1 SGHRS, CDR2 YFSETQ. This chain's CDR3 is CASSLGSALAKNIQYF. The CDR3 bases are TGCGCCAGCAGCTTGGGATCTGCGTTAGCCAAAAACATTCAGTACTTC.

This clonotype was counted ten times or more. Germline and junction disagree at one end, which may indicate a read error. The chain links TRBV5-1 to TRBJ2-1, with TRBD2 matching over 8 bases. The germline V gene has CDR1 SGHRS and CDR2 YFSETQ. This CDR3 contains 15 residues. CDR3 bases: TGCGCCAGCAGCTTGGGGACTAGCTCCCACAATGAGCAGTTCTTC. This encodes CASSLGTSSHNEQFF. Supplemented by reference TRBV5-1 and TRBJ2-1, the full variable domain reads KAGVTQTPRYLIKTRGQQVTLSCSPISGHRSVSWYQQTPGQGLQFLFEYFSETQRNKGNFPGRFSGRQFSNSRSEMNVSTLELGDSALYLCASSLGTSSHNEQFFGPGTRLTVL.

This clonotype was seen many times. V is TRBV20-1 and J is TRBJ2-7, with 12 bases that match TRBD2. This CDR3 comprises 14 residues. J was trimmed by 4 bases and V by 0 bases; bases with no gene match: 1. Germline CDR1 reads DFQATT; CDR2 reads SNEGSKA (reference sequence). As DNA, the CDR3 is TGCAGTGCTAGAGAGGGACTAGCGGGTTACGAGCAGTACTTC. Translating gives CSAREGLAGYEQYF.

This sequence joins TRBV12-3 or TRBV12-4 and TRBJ1-1; no firm D call. V was pared by 5 bases and J by 4 bases, with 11 bases between. CDR3 length: 13 amino acids. The CDR3 protein is CASSIVTGTEAFF. The CDR3 bases are TGTGCCAGCAGTATCGTTACGGGCACTGAAGCTTTCTTT.

In its sample, this clonotype was seen many times. The J gene is TRBJ1-1, the V gene TRBV20-1; possible D gene TRBD1, 5 bases. Looked up from germline, CDR1 is DFQATT and CDR2 is SNEGSKA (reference sequence). Trimming removed 3 bases at V and 4 bases at J, with 12 bases between. The length of the CDR3 is 13 residues. The CDR3 region has the DNA TGCAGTGCTAGTGGACACTCCTTCACTGAAGCTTTCTTT. This codes for CSASGHSFTEAFF.

Ten or more counts support this clonotype. This chain joins TRBV20-1 and TRBJ2-3, with D perhaps matching TRBD1 or TRBD2 (5 bases each). Trimming shortened V by 0 bases and J by 3 bases, and 13 bases separated the two germline ends. The germline CDR1 and CDR2 sequences are DFQATT and SNEGSKA (reference sequence). The CDR3 loop spans 15 amino acids. The CDR3: CSARDWRGVTDTQYF. The CDR3 nucleotides are TGCAGTGCTAGAGACTGGAGAGGGGTTACAGATACGCAGTATTTT.

This clonotype was observed at least ten times. V usage is TRBV5-1 and J usage is TRBJ1-4; the match to TRBD1 covers 7 bases. The CDR3 is 15 residues long. Germline V lookup: CDR1 SGHRS, CDR2 YFSETQ. After removal of 3 bases from V and 8 bases from J, the junction contained 10 bases not matched to a gene. Here the CDR3 DNA reads TGCGCCAGCAGCTCAATTACAGGGGTTCAGGAAAAACTGTTTTTT. Its translation: CASSSITGVQEKLFF. Complete variable domain (other parts from reference TRBV5-1 and TRBJ1-4): KAGVTQTPRYLIKTRGQQVTLSCSPISGHRSVSWYQQTPGQGLQFLFEYFSETQRNKGNFPGRFSGRQFSNSRSEMNVSTLELGDSALYLCASSSITGVQEKLFFGSGTQLSVL.

This clonotype was counted ten times or more. The rearrangement links TRBV15 to TRBJ2-1; D gene uncertain. Germline CDR1 is LNHNV and CDR2 is YYDKDF (reference sequence). The CDR3 has 12 amino acids. V lost 8 bases and J lost 8, with 13 bases in between. The CDR3 region is CATGMMSDEQFF. CDR3 coding DNA: TGTGCCACCGGCATGATGAGCGATGAGCAGTTCTTC. Full variable domain (missing parts from reference TRBV15 and TRBJ2-1): DAMVIQNPRYQVTQFGKPVTLSCSQTLNHNVMYWYQQKSSQAPKLLFHYYDKDFNNEADTPDNFQSRRPNTSFCFLDIRSPGLGDTAMYLCATGMMSDEQFFGPGTRLTVL.

This clonotype was recorded at least ten times. The chain employs TRBV7-9 and TRBJ2-7; D gene unclear. The CDR3 consists of 13 residues. Trimming removed 5 bases at V and 5 bases at J, with 13 bases between. Per germline, CDR1 SEHNR and CDR2 FQNEAQ (reference sequence). The CDR3 loop is CASSRPPLNEQYF. In nucleotides, the CDR3 is TGTGCCAGCAGCAGACCCCCCCTGAACGAGCAGTACTTC.

CDR3 sequence (DNA): TGTGCCAGCAGCCCCTATAGCGGAGCAGTCCCCGGAGATCACTATGGCTACACCTTC. Encoded protein: CASSPYSGAVPGDHYGYTF. The V and J genes are TRBV7-3 and TRBJ1-2; D unclear. This CDR3 is 19 amino acids long. The V end was cut by 5 bases, the J end by 3 bases, with 28 bases between. Germline V gene sequence: CDR1 SGHTA, CDR2 FQGTGA.

This clonotype was observed many times. The V and J genes are TRBV25-1 and TRBJ2-1; D gene uncertain. The length of the CDR3 is 14 residues. Germline CDR1 and CDR2: MGHDK and SYGVNS. The V end lost 1 base, the J end lost 6 bases, and 10 bases lay between the germline ends. The CDR3 bases are TGTGCCAGCAGTGAATTTCGGGCATCCAATGAGCAGTTCTTC. It yields the protein CASSEFRASNEQFF.

This clonotype was detected ten times or more. The gene calls are TRBV20-1 and TRBJ1-2, with 10 positions matching TRBD1. CDR1 is DFQATT, CDR2 SNEGSKA, per germline (reference sequence). The J segment lost 4 bases and the V segment lost 4 bases, leaving 9 bases of the junction unmatched. The CDR3 totals 15 residues. The CDR3 DNA follows: TGCAGTGCTACGACAGGGGGCAACTTTATCTATGGCTACACCTTC. Translation: CSATTGGNFIYGYTF.

The table lists this clonotype with many counts. The rearrangement links TRBV3-1 to TRBJ1-2; 8 bases line up with TRBD1. CDR1 and CDR2 from the germline V gene are LGHDT and YNNKEL (reference sequence). The junction had 2 bases not matched to a gene; V was cut back by 4 bases and J by 7 bases. The CDR3 runs to 12 residues. CDR3 loop: CASSRTGSGYTF. CDR3 coding DNA: TGTGCCAGCAGCCGGACAGGGAGTGGCTACACCTTC.

This clonotype has ten or more counts. The chain carries TRBV7-6 and TRBJ1-6; D uncertain. CDR1 is SGHVS, CDR2 FNYEAQ, per germline. This CDR3 region has 13 residues. V was cut by 4 bases and J by 9 bases, with 10 bases left in between. CDR3 DNA: TGTGCCAGCAGCTCTTCGAGCGGTTCACCCCTCCACTTT. Protein product: CASSSSSGSPLHF.

The chain links TRBV7-3 to TRBJ2-6; weak D call: TRBD1 (7 bases). The CDR3 has 16 amino acids. Germline V lookup: CDR1 SGHTA, CDR2 FQGTGA. V lost 2 bases, J lost 3 bases, and 11 bases lay in between. The CDR3 protein is CASSLQGGFGANVLTF. The CDR3 coding sequence is TGTGCCAGCAGCTTACAGGGGGGATTTGGGGCCAACGTCCTGACTTTC. Combining the CDR3 with reference TRBV7-3 and TRBJ2-6 gives the whole variable domain GAGVSQTPSNKVTEKGKYVELRCDPISGHTALYWYRQSLGQGPEFLIYFQGTGAADDSGLPNDRFFAVRPEGSVSTLKIQRTERGDSAVYLCASSLQGGFGANVLTFGAGSRLTVL.

This clonotype appeared many times. The chain links TRBV5-1 to TRBJ1-1, with TRBD1 matching 10 bases. The V segment lost 0 bases and the J segment 6 bases; nucleotides outside the gene matches: 2. In germline, CDR1 is SGHRS, CDR2 YFSETQ. The CDR3 has 14 amino acids. Here the CDR3 DNA reads TGCGCCAGCAGCTTGGGACAGGGGGCGGCTGAAGCTTTCTTT. Protein: CASSLGQGAAEAFF.

This clonotype was picked up many times. In DNA form, the CDR3 reads TGTGCCAGCAGCTTGGGCGCAGGAGCTAACTATGGCTACACCTTC. Its protein product is CASSLGAGANYGYTF. The V call is TRBV5-6, the J call TRBJ1-2; D remains ambiguous. The CDR3 spans 15 residues. The germline V gene encodes CDR1 SGHDT and CDR2 YYEEEE. V shed 0 bases and J shed 0 bases, with 9 bases lying between them.

The table lists this clonotype with many counts. CDR3 bases: TGTGCCAGCAGTTTTAGTGGGGGGAGCACAGATACGCAGTATTTT. It encodes CASSFSGGSTDTQYF. The chain carries TRBV12-3 or TRBV12-4 and TRBJ2-3; possible D gene TRBD2, 6 bases. The CDR3 spans 15 residues. Trimming removed 3 bases at V and 0 bases at J, with 10 bases between.

In this sample, this clonotype turned up a few times. The junction departs from germline at one end; a sequencing error may be responsible. This chain connects TRBV11-2 to TRBJ2-2; TRBD2 agrees at 10 bases. CDR1 SGHAT and CDR2 FQNNGV come from the germline V gene. This CDR3 contains 16 residues. The CDR3 sequence: CASSSRPSGGAGEPFF. CDR3 sequence (DNA): TGTGCCAGCAGCTCCCGCCCTAGCGGGGGTGCCGGGGAGCCGTTTTTT.